The 3 T cell receptor beta chains reported below all come from one sample, sequenced in a study of blood T cells in healthy people across ages. A sample-barcoded 5' primer and a J-beta primer mix were used in a second PCR of about 6 to 11 cycles. MiXCR, run by TCRdb on the 5' RACE reads, gives a single entry per CDR3 protein. This table has 1.6 million or so distinct CDR3 sequences, about 35% appearing once. Sequencing used blood. Receptors were obtained from a woman aged 30 to 39 in good health.

The chain is built from TRBV24-1 and TRBJ2-3; 7 bases map to TRBD2. This CDR3 comprises 16 residues. V trimming: 2 bases; J trimming: 5 bases; junction bases outside the gene matches: 9. From germline, CDR1 is KGHDR and CDR2 SFDVKD. CDR3 nucleotide sequence: TGTGCCACCAGTGATTCGGCCACTGCGGGAGTAGATACGCAGTATTTT. It translates to CATSDSATAGVDTQYF.

This clonotype was seen at least ten times. The chain recombines TRBV20-1 with TRBJ2-7; D is ambiguous. V was clipped by 6 bases and J by 2 bases, with 14 bases between them. This CDR3 comprises 13 residues. The germline CDR1 and CDR2 sequences are DFQATT and SNEGSKA (reference sequence). CDR3 sequence reads: CSAKGSDAYEQYF. In DNA, the CDR3 is TGCAGTGCCAAGGGATCAGACGCCTACGAGCAGTACTTC.

The sample holds a few counts of this clonotype. This chain connects TRBV5-5 to TRBJ2-1; D unclear. This CDR3 has 15 amino acids. The ends were cut back, 1 base at V and 0 bases at J, with 8 bases in the middle. The germline V gene has CDR1 SGHKS and CDR2 YYEKEE (reference sequence). The CDR3 loop is CASSLYPNSYNEQFF. The CDR3 DNA reads as TGTGCCAGCAGCTTGTATCCAAACTCCTACAATGAGCAGTTCTTC.